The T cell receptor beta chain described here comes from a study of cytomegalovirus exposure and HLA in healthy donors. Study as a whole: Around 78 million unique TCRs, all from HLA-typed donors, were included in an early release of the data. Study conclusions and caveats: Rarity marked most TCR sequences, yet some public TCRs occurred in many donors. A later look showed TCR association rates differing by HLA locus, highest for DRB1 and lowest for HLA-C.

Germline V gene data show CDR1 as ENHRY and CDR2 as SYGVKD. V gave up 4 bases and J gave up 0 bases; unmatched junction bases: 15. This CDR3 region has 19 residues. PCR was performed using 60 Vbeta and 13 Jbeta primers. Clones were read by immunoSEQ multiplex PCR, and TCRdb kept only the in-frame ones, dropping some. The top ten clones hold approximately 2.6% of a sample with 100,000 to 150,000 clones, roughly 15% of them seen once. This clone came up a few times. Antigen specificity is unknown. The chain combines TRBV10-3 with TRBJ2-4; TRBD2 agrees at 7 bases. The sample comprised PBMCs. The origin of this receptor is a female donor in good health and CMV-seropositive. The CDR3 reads CAISASPGGWELAKNIQYF. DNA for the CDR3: TGTGCCATCAGTGCTTCACCGGGGGGTTGGGAACTAGCCAAAAACATTCAGTACTTC.